The sequence of this TCR beta chain was determined in a study of cytomegalovirus exposure and HLA in healthy donors. The germline V gene encodes CDR1 SGHDN and CDR2 FVKESK. The CDR3 is 15 residues long. The trim removed 5 bases at V and 1 base at J, leaving 2 bases unmatched. 13 Jbeta primers and 60 Vbeta primers were used for the PCR. The assay was immunoSEQ multiplex PCR, and TCRdb's table has in-frame clones only and misses some. This repertoire shows 120,000 or so clones, around 68% found once; its top ten account for 3.5% to 4.5%. A remark on this clone: The antigen remains undetermined.

Regarding the study as a whole: Follow-up analysis later connected one missense variant in DCLRE1C with trimming of TCR beta V- and J-genes. In a later analysis, at a false discovery rate of 0.05, about 15,000 TCR beta sequences were associated with HLA alleles.

This TCR came from a middle-aged man in good health and CMV-seropositive. Sequences were obtained from PBMCs. V and J are TRBV14 and TRBJ2-3; 11 bases line up with TRBD2. The CDR3 nucleotides are TGTGCCAGCAGCATGACTAGCGGGGGCACAGATACGCAGTATTTT. Its protein is CASSMTSGGTDTQYF.